The subject of this entry is one T cell receptor (beta chain). Its specificity is not known. The data were obtained in a study of monozygotic twins with inflammatory bowel disease. Study-level findings and limits: Discordant twins showed the same repertoire similarity as concordant twins, possibly from limited power.

UMIs were attached via template switching, each with a 6-nucleotide sample barcode. TCRdb reprocessed the 5' RACE reads and stores each CDR3 protein as one record, lacking DNA. The data include over 110,000 distinct CDR3 sequences; the top ten clones carry 2% to 2.5%. Germline values: CDR1 MNHEY, CDR2 SVGEGT. This CDR3 is 15 amino acids long. This rearrangement joins TRBV6-2 or TRBV6-3 to TRBJ2-5; the TCRdb D gene call, TRBD1, has no DNA to confirm it. The sample consisted of blood. This TCR derives from a human donor with ulcerative colitis or Crohn's disease, or a healthy co-twin of an affected twin (not recorded which). CDR3: CASRAFQGLQETQYF.